This TCR beta chain was profiled in a study of T cells in Graves' hyperthyroidism and ophthalmopathy. Findings and caveats of the study: Before onset, ophthalmopathy was predicted by the model a median around 6 months earlier.

CDR1 and CDR2 (germline): MDHEN, SYDVKM. With 6 bases clipped from V and 4 bases from J, the junction kept 11 bases outside the gene matches. The CDR3 length is 15 residues. This clonotype was seen more than once but under ten times. Antigen specificity is unknown. Possible read error: a much larger clone is one base away. RNA transcripts gave rise to amplified TCR beta CDR3 regions. When the TCR CDR3 underwent first-round RT-PCR, the HTBI primer set was used. TCRdb re-called the multiplex PCR reads with MiXCR, one entry per CDR3 protein. The sample shows hundreds of thousands of distinct CDR3 sequences, 13% to 15% of them seen only once.

The specimen sequenced was blood. The receptor comes from a woman between 18 and 29 years old with Graves' hyperthyroidism. This chain uses TRBV28 with TRBJ1-1, with 7 bases that match TRBD1. In nucleotides, the CDR3 is TGTGCCAGCAGACAAGCCACAGGGGTGAGCACTGAAGCTTTCTTT. Translation gives CASRQATGVSTEAFF. The full variable domain, completed using reference TRBV28 and TRBJ1-1, is DVKVTQSSRYLVKRTGEKVFLECVQDMDHENMFWYRQDPGLGLRLIYFSYDVKMKEKGDIPEGYSVSREKKERFSLILESASTNQTSMYLCASRQATGVSTEAFFGQGTRLTVV.